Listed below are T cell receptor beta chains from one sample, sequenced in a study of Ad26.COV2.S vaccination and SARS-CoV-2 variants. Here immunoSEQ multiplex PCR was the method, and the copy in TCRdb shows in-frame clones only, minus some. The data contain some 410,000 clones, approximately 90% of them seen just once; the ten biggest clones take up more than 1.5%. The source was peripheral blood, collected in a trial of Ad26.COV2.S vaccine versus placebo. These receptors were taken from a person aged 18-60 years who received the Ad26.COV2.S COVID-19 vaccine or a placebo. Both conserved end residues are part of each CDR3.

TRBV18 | CASSLRGSGYTF
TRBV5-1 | CASSLGQGASYGYTF
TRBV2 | CASRGGRDSLFYGYTF
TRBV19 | CASSSQGSTEAFF
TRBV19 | CASSPGTSGLQETQYF
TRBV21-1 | CASSKCRRDSQETQYF
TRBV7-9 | CASSSTGGTLDEQFF
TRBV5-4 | CASSPQRGGYYEQYF
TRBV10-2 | CASSEGGLLSYEQYF
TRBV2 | CANRDSTDTQYF
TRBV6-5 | CASNLRMNTEAFF
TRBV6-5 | CASSLRDRSVRGYTF
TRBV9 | CASSVDSGSLNTEAFF
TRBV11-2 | CASSSSGTGNTIYF
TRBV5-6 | CASSLDAGEGGYTF
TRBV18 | CASSPTTGISGNTIYF
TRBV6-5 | CASSFRQVNYGYTF
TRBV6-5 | CASSTLLPRTGELFF
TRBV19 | CASSNARTDYGYTF